This is a list of T cell receptor beta chains from one sample in a study of OX40 agonist ivuxolimab in advanced cancers. Using immunoSEQ multiplex PCR, the repertoire was profiled, and TCRdb retains in-frame clones only, with some absent. The repertoire has tens of thousands of clones, approximately 86% of them found once; the top ten carry about 1.8%. The sample here was CD4+ or CD8+ T cells sorted from blood, taken in a trial of the OX40 agonist ivuxolimab. The origin of the receptors is an adult with an advanced solid tumor such as melanoma, head and neck, liver or kidney cancer. Both conserved end residues are part of each CDR3. The D gene is left open where the match is weak. Clone size is not always given. Where it is, it says once, few, many or a class for expanded clones.

TRBV6-5,NA,TRBD1,TRBJ2-1,TGTGCCAGCAGTTACGGACCGGGACAGGAAGGCGTTGAGCAGTTCTTC,CASSYGPGQEGVEQFF
TRBV6-6,NA,NA,TRBJ1-5,TGTGCCAGCAGTTACCCGGCAGGAAATCAGCCCCAGCATTTT,CASSYPAGNQPQHF
TRBV30,few,NA,TRBJ1-6,TGTGCCTGGAGTGTAGACGCCGGTTATTCACCCCTCCACTTT,CAWSVDAGYSPLHF
TRBV7-9,NA,TRBD1,TRBJ1-6,TGTGCCAGCAACCCGACAGGGAGAGAGTCACCCCTCCACTTT,CASNPTGRESPLHF
TRBV6-5,NA,TRBD2,TRBJ2-1,TGTGCCAGCAGTTACTCGACTAGCCTCACTGAGCAGTTCTTC,CASSYSTSLTEQFF
TRBV28,few,NA,TRBJ2-7,TGTGCCAGCAGTTCCCCGGACAGAGGTACCTACGAGCAGTACTTC,CASSSPDRGTYEQYF
TRBV19,NA,NA,TRBJ1-4,TGTGCCAGCTATCAGGGACGGGAAAAACTGTTTTTT,CASYQGREKLFF
TRBV6-4,NA,TRBD2,TRBJ2-7,TGTGCCAGCAGTCCCACTAGCGGGAGCTCCTACGAGCAGTACTTC,CASSPTSGSSYEQYF
TRBV7-9,NA,NA,TRBJ1-5,TGTGCCAGCAGCTTAGGCATCGGGGGAGGGGGTCAGCCCCAGCATTTT,CASSLGIGGGGQPQHF
TRBV7-2,NA,NA,TRBJ1-3,TGTGCCAGCAGCTACTCTGGAGGCTCTGGAAACACCATATATTTT,CASSYSGGSGNTIYF
TRBV6-4,NA,NA,TRBJ2-7,TGTGCCAGCAGTGACAATGGCGGGACCAACCTATCCTACGAGCAGTACTTC,CASSDNGGTNLSYEQYF
TRBV19,NA,TRBD1,TRBJ1-5,TGTGCCAGTAGGACAGGGACCTATAGCAATCAGCCCCAGCATTTT,CASRTGTYSNQPQHF
TRBV19,NA,TRBD2,TRBJ2-5,TGTGCCAGTAGGGCAGCGGGGGGGCGAGAGACCCAGTACTTC,CASRAAGGRETQYF
TRBV4-2,NA,NA,TRBJ2-1,TGTGCCAGCAGCTCTAACAGGAACAATGAGCAGTTCTTC,CASSSNRNNEQFF
TRBV11-1,NA,NA,TRBJ2-3,TGTGCCAGCAGCCCTTCTTCCTCAGGGGTAGATACGCAGTATTTT,CASSPSSSGVDTQYF
TRBV6-6,NA,TRBD2,TRBJ2-3,TGTGCCAGCAGTCTGACTAGCGGACGAGTCACAGATACGCAGTATTTT,CASSLTSGRVTDTQYF
TRBV6-5,NA,NA,TRBJ2-7,TGTGCCAGCAGTTATGGCCGTTTTTTGTACTTC,CASSYGRFLYF
TRBV27,once,NA,TRBJ2-6,TGTGCCAGCAGACTAACAGGTCCTGGGGCCAACGTCCTGACTTTC,CASRLTGPGANVLTF
TRBV29-1,NA,NA,TRBJ2-3,TGCAGCGCGACCCCGGGAGATCCAGATACGCAGTATTTT,CSATPGDPDTQYF
TRBV5-1,NA,NA,TRBJ1-2,TGCGCCAGCAGCTGGGGACAAGCACAGGACTATGGCTACACCTTC,CASSWGQAQDYGYTF
TRBV2,NA,NA,TRBJ2-2,TGTGCCTCAGCAAAAGTTAGGACCGGGGAGCTGTTTTTT,CASAKVRTGELFF
TRBV5-1,few,NA,TRBJ2-7,TGCGCCAGCAGCTTGGGTAAAACCACTACGGAGCAGTACTTC,CASSLGKTTTEQYF
TRBV28,NA,NA,TRBJ2-7,TGTGCCAGCAGTATACAGGGCTACGAGCAGTACTTC,CASSIQGYEQYF
TRBV6-4,NA,NA,TRBJ2-3,TGTGCCAGCAGTAGGGACACCCACACAGATACGCAGTATTTT,CASSRDTHTDTQYF
TRBV5-1,once,NA,TRBJ2-2,TGCGCCAGCAGCTTGGAGGCTCCCTGGGAGCTGTTTTTT,CASSLEAPWELFF
TRBV5-4,NA,NA,TRBJ2-4,TGTGCCAGCAGCTTGGCCGGGCAGGGGAAAAAAAACATTCAGTACTTC,CASSLAGQGKKNIQYF
TRBV6-1,NA,NA,TRBJ1-2,TGTGCCAGCAGTGAAGCGGGGGGGGCGCGTGGCTACACCTTC,CASSEAGGARGYTF